This TCR beta chain was observed in a study of cytomegalovirus exposure and HLA in healthy donors. Regarding the study as a whole: Roughly even sequencing depth across donors was the assumption behind the presence/absence analyses. Researchers counted approximately 160 TCR beta chains as cytomegalovirus-associated. In a later analysis, specific HLA alleles were associated with approximately 16,000 TCR beta sequences at a 0.05 false discovery rate.

In its sample, this clone was seen a few times. Its specificity is unknown. Healthy bone marrow donors made up the donors. Trimming took 3 bases from V and 3 from J; bases not matched to a gene: 10. The CDR3 length is 16 residues. Per the germline V gene, CDR1 is LNHDA and CDR2 is SQIVND (reference sequence). Primers for the PCR totalled 60 Vbeta and 13 Jbeta. Repertoires were generated with immunoSEQ multiplex PCR, while TCRdb's copy carries only in-frame clones and drops some. The sample shows around 150,000 clones, about 61% of them seen only once. The V call is TRBV19, the J call TRBJ1-2; 7 bases are a match to TRBD1. This receptor was taken from a male donor in good health and CMV-seronegative. Sequenced sample: PBMCs. CDR3 sequence: CASSIGGTALDYGYTF. The CDR3 DNA is TGTGCCAGTAGTATTGGCGGGACAGCGCTTGACTATGGCTACACCTTC. The full variable domain, in which reference TRBV19 and TRBJ1-2 provide the parts outside the CDR3, is DGGITQSPKYLFRKEGQNVTLSCEQNLNHDAMYWYRQDPGQGLRLIYYSQIVNDFQKGDIAEGYSVSREKKESFPLTVTSAQKNPTAFYLCASSIGGTALDYGYTFGSGTRLTVV.